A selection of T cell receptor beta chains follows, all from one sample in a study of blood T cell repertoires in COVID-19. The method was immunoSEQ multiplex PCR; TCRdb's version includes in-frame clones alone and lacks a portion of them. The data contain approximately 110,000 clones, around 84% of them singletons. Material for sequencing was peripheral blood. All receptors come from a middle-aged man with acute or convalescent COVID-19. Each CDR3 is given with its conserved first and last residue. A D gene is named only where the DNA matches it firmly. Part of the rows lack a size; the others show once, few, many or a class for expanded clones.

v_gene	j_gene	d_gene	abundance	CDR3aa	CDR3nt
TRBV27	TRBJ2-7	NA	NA	CASSSIRGTVVYEQYF	TGTGCCAGCAGTTCAATCCGCGGGACGGTGGTCTACGAGCAGTACTTC
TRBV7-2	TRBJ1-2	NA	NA	CASSFEVAGGYTF	TGTGCCAGCAGCTTTGAGGTGGCCGGGGGCTACACCTTC
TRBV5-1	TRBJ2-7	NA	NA	CASSPTGLPYEQYF	TGCGCCAGCAGCCCCACAGGGCTACCCTACGAGCAGTACTTC
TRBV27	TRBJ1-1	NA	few	CASSSSGWYGMNTEAFF	TGTGCCAGCAGTTCCTCGGGGTGGTATGGGATGAACACTGAAGCTTTCTTT
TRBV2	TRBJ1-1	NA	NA	CASSSGLNTEAFF	TGTGCCAGCAGCTCAGGGTTGAACACTGAAGCTTTCTTT
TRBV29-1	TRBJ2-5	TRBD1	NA	CSARGQGAGETQYF	TGCAGCGCCAGGGGACAGGGGGCAGGAGAGACCCAGTACTTC
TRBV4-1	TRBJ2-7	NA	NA	CASSQDPGYTYEQYF	TGCGCCAGCAGCCAAGATCCAGGGTATACCTACGAGCAGTACTTC
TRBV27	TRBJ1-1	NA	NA	CASSNRQEAFF	TGTGCCAGCAGTAACAGACAGGAAGCTTTCTTT
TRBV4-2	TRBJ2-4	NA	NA	CASSPTNTRNNIQYF	TGTGCCAGCAGCCCAACCAACACCCGCAACAACATTCAGTACTTC
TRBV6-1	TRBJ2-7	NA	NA	CASSESGAYEQYF	TGTGCCAGCAGTGAGTCGGGAGCTTACGAGCAGTACTTC
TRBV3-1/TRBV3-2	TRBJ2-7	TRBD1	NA	CASSQAGQGGQQYF	TGTGCCAGCAGCCAAGCCGGACAGGGCGGACAGCAGTACTTC